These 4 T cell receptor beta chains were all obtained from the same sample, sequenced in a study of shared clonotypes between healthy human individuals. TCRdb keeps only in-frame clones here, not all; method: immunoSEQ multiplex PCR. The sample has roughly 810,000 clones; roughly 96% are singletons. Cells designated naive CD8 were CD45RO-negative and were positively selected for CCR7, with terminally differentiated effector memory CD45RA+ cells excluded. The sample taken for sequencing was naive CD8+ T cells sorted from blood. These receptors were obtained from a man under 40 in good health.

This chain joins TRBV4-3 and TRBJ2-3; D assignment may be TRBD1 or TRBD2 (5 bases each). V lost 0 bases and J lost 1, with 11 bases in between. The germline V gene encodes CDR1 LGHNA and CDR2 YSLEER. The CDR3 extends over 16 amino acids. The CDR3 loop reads CASSQDRDPRTDTQYF. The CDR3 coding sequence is TGCGCCAGCAGCCAAGACCGGGACCCTCGCACAGATACGCAGTATTTT.

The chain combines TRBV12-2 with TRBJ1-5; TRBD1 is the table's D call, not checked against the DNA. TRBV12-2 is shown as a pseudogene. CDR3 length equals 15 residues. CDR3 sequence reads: CASRPPGQGCQPQHF. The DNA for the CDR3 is TGTGCAAGTCGCCCCCCGGGACAGGGTTGTCAGCCCCAGCATTTT.

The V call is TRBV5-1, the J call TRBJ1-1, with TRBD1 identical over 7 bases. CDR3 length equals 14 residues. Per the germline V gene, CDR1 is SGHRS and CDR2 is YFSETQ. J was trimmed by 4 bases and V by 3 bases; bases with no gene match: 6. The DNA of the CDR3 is TGCGCCAGCAGCTGGACAGGAGGTCGCACTGAAGCTTTCTTT. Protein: CASSWTGGRTEAFF.

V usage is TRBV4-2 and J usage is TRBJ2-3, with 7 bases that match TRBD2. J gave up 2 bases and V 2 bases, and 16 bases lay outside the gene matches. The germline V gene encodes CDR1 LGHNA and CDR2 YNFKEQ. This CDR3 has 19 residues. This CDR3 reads CASSQNPTRGGLLTDTQYF. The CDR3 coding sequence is TGTGCCAGCAGCCAAAACCCGACTCGCGGGGGACTACTCACAGATACGCAGTATTTT.